These 11 T cell receptor beta chains were all obtained from the same sample, sequenced in a study of early T cells in non-severe SARS-CoV-2 infection. MiXCR was run by TCRdb on the 5' RACE reads, yielding one entry per CDR3 protein. The sample contains under 95,000 distinct CDR3 sequences, less than 15% of which appear only once. Sequenced: whole blood. The receptors stem from an adult who was a healthcare worker with PCR-confirmed SARS-CoV-2 infection or an uninfected control (not recorded which).

The gene calls are TRBV25-1 and TRBJ1-1; no reliable D call. Germline CDR1 reads MGHDK; CDR2 reads SYGVNS. The ends were cut back, 3 bases at V and 10 bases at J, with 12 bases in the middle. The CDR3 consists of 12 residues. The chain's CDR3 is CASSEYTSGAFF. DNA of the CDR3: TGTGCCAGCAGTGAGTATACATCAGGAGCTTTCTTT.

This clonotype was picked up many times. This rearrangement joins TRBV20-1 to TRBJ1-2; TRBD1 matches at 10 bases. Germline values: CDR1 DFQATT, CDR2 SNEGSKA (reference sequence). The CDR3 extends over 15 amino acids. V dropped 3 bases and J dropped 4; count of bases not matched to a gene: 8. For the CDR3, the DNA is TGCAGTGCTAGGTCGGGGACAGGGGTGACCTATGGCTACACCTTC. Translation gives CSARSGTGVTYGYTF.

This chain joins TRBV5-5 and TRBJ1-2; 8 bases fit TRBD1. Germline V gene data show CDR1 as SGHKS and CDR2 as YYEKEE (reference sequence). The CDR3 length is 15 residues. The ends lost 3 bases at V and 3 bases at J; junction bases unmatched: 7. The CDR3: CASSSGQGGHYGYTF. CDR3 nucleotides: TGTGCCAGCAGCTCCGGACAGGGCGGGCACTATGGCTACACCTTC.

The chain is built from TRBV6-1 and TRBJ2-1; D is perhaps TRBD1 (7 bases). Germline V CDR1 and CDR2: MNHNS, SASEGT. V lost 2 bases and J lost 3, with 17 bases in between. There are 17 residues in the CDR3. This CDR3 is CASSEYASRGVYNEQFF. The CDR3 DNA sequence: TGTGCCAGCAGTGAATACGCTAGCAGGGGGGTCTACAATGAGCAGTTCTTC.

The sample holds many counts of this clonotype. The chain employs TRBV5-4 and TRBJ2-1; D perhaps matches TRBD2 (6 bases). This CDR3 comprises 13 residues. V was cut by 3 bases and J by 10 bases, with 14 bases left in between. Germline CDR1 and CDR2: SGHNT and YYREEE (reference sequence). This CDR3 reads CASSSPLAYEQFF. DNA of the CDR3: TGTGCCAGCAGCTCACCCCTAGCGTACGAGCAGTTCTTC.

The chain is built from TRBV6-8 and TRBJ2-1; D gene unclear. CDR1 and CDR2 (germline): MNHGY, SAAAGT. Trimming shortened V by 2 bases and J by 4 bases, and 12 bases separated the two germline ends. CDR3 length: 15 amino acids. CDR3 DNA sequence: TGTGCCAGCAGTTACCCCCTGTTGTCTTACAATGAGCAGTTCTTC. This sequence encodes CASSYPLLSYNEQFF.

The V gene is TRBV5-1, the J gene TRBJ1-1; perhaps TRBD1 as D (5 bases). CDR1 SGHRS and CDR2 YFSETQ come from the germline V gene. V was cut by 4 bases and J by 6 bases, with 13 bases left in between. This CDR3 is 13 amino acids long. Written as DNA, the CDR3 is TGCGCCAGCAGCGTACAGACAGTGGCTGAAGCTTTCTTT. This translates into CASSVQTVAEAFF.

The sample holds a few counts of this clonotype. V and J are TRBV2 and TRBJ1-1, with TRBD1 identical over 7 bases. Germline CDR1 SNHLY, CDR2 FYNNEI. CDR3 length: 14 amino acids. Trimming took 7 bases from V and 4 from J; bases not matched to a gene: 9. CDR3 sequence reads: CASNAGGKGTEAFF. Written as DNA, the CDR3 is TGTGCCAGCAATGCAGGGGGAAAAGGCACTGAAGCTTTCTTT.

The chain uses TRBV25-1 and TRBJ1-6, with D unresolved. The germline gives CDR1 MGHDK, CDR2 SYGVNS. CDR3 size: 12 residues. The V end lost 2 bases, the J end lost 8 bases, and 4 bases lay between the germline ends. The CDR3 DNA reads as TGTGCCAGCAGTGAAAATCATTCACCCCTCCACTTT. Translation gives CASSENHSPLHF.

This clonotype has ten or more counts. V is TRBV3-1 and J is TRBJ1-5; D call uncertain. The CDR3 extends over 13 amino acids. V was trimmed by 0 bases and J by 6 bases, leaving 6 bases between them. Looked up from germline, CDR1 is LGHDT and CDR2 is YNNKEL (reference sequence). In DNA form, the CDR3 reads TGTGCCAGCAGCCAAGATGGGATTCAGCCCCAGCATTTT. The encoded protein is CASSQDGIQPQHF.

The chain carries TRBV11-2 and TRBJ2-3; D may be TRBD1 (6 bases). CDR3 length: 15 amino acids. Germline values: CDR1 SGHAT, CDR2 FQNNGV. V was trimmed by 5 bases and J by 6 bases, leaving 18 bases between them. The CDR3 sequence: CASSPMGTQGDTQYF. In DNA, the CDR3 is TGTGCCAGCAGCCCGATGGGGACCCAGGGGGATACGCAGTATTTT.